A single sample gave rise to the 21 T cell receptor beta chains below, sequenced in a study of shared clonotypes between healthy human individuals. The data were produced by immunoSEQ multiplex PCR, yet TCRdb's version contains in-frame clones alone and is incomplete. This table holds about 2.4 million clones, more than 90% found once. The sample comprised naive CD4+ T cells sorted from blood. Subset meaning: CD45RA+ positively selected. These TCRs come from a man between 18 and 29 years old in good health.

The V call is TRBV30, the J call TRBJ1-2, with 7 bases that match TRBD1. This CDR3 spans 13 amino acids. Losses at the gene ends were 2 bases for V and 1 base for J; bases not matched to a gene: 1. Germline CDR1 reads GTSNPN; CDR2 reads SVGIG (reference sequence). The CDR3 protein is CAWSRDSNYGYTF. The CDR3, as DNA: TGTGCCTGGAGTAGGGACAGTAACTATGGCTACACCTTC.

The CDR3, as DNA: TGCAGCGCCGAACGGACAGTAGGGGAGACCCAGTACTTC. As protein: CSAERTVGETQYF. This sequence joins TRBV29-1 and TRBJ2-5, with D possibly TRBD1 on 6 matching bases. The CDR3 runs to 13 residues. CDR1 and CDR2 from the germline V gene are SQVTM and ANQGSEA. The V end was cut by 7 bases, the J end by 5 bases, with 17 bases between.

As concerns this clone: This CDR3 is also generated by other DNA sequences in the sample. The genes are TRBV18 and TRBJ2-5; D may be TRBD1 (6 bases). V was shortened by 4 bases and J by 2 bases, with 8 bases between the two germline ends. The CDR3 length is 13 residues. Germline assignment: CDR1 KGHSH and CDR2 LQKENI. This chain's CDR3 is CASSRGTQETQYF. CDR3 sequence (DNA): TGTGCCAGCTCACGAGGGACACAAGAGACCCAGTACTTC.

CDR3: CATSSSLQGYNQPQHF. The CDR3 nucleotides are TGTGCCACCAGCAGTTCACTTCAGGGATACAATCAGCCCCAGCATTTT. The chain employs TRBV15 and TRBJ1-5; D may be TRBD1 (5 bases). Trimming stripped 3 bases from V and 3 bases from J, with 15 bases between. Looked up from germline, CDR1 is LNHNV and CDR2 is YYDKDF (reference sequence). The CDR3 contains 16 residues.

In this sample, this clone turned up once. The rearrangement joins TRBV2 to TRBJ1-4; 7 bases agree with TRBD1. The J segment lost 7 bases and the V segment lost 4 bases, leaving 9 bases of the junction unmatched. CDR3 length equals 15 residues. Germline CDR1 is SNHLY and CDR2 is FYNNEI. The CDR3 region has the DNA TGTGCCAGCAGTGTTCAGGGGGGGACTGTTGAAAAACTGTTTTTT. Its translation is CASSVQGGTVEKLFF.

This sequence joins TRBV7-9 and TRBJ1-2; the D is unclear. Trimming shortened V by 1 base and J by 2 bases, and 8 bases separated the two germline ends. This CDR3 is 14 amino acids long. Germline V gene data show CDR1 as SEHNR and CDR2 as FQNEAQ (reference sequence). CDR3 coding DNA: TGTGCCAGCAGCTTAGGTCAGCCAAACTATGGCTACACCTTC. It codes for CASSLGQPNYGYTF.

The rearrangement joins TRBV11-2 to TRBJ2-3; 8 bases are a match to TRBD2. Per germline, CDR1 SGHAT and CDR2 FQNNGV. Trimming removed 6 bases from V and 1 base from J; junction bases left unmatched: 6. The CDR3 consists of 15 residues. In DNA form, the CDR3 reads TGTGCCAGCAGTTCCGGGACTAGGGGCACAGATACGCAGTATTTT. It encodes CASSSGTRGTDTQYF.

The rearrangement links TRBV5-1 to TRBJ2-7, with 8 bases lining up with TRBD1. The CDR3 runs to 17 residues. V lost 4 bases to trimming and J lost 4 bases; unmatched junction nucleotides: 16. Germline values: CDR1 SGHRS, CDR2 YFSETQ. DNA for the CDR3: TGCGCCAGCAGCCAAACCGCAGGGGGCCAGCTCGAATACGAGCAGTACTTC. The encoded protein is CASSQTAGGQLEYEQYF.

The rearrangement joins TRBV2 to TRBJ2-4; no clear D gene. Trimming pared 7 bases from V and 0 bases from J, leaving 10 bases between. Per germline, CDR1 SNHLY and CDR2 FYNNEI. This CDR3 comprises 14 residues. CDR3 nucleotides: TGTGCCAGCATTCAGAGTTTAGCCAAAAACATTCAGTACTTC. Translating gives CASIQSLAKNIQYF.

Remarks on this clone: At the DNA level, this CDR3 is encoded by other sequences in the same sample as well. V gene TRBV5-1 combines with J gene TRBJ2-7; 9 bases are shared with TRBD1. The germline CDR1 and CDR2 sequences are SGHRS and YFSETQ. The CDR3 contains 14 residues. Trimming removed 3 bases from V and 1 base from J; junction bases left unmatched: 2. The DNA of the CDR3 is TGCGCCAGCAGCTGGGGACAGGGATCCTACGAGCAGTACTTC. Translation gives CASSWGQGSYEQYF.

DNA for the CDR3: TGTGCCAGCAGCCTCCACAGGGGGCCGGTGGACTATGGCTACACCTTC. This translates into CASSLHRGPVDYGYTF. The chain joins TRBV7-2 to TRBJ1-2, with 9 positions matching TRBD1. The length of the CDR3 is 16 residues. V lost 5 bases to trimming and J lost 3 bases; unmatched junction nucleotides: 10. In germline, CDR1 is SGHTA, CDR2 FQGNSA. Filled out from reference TRBV7-2 and TRBJ1-2, the complete variable domain reads GAGVSQSPSNKVTEKGKDVELRCDPISGHTALYWYRQSLGQGLEFLIYFQGNSAPDKSGLPSDRFSAERTGGSVSTLTIQRTQQEDSAVYLCASSLHRGPVDYGYTFGSGTRLTVV.

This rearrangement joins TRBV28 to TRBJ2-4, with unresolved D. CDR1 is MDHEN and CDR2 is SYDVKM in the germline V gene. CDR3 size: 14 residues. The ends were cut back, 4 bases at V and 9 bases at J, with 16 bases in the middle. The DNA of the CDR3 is TGTGCCAGCAGTTCTCCTGTGGGCCACCGCATTCAGTACTTC. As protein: CASSSPVGHRIQYF. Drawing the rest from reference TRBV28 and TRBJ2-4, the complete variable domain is DVKVTQSSRYLVKRTGEKVFLECVQDMDHENMFWYRQDPGLGLRLIYFSYDVKMKEKGDIPEGYSVSREKKERFSLILESASTNQTSMYLCASSSPVGHRIQYFGAGTRLSVL.

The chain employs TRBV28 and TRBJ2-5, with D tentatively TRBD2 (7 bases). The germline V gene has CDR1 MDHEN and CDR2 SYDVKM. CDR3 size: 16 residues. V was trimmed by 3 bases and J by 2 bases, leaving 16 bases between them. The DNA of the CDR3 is TGTGCCAGCAGTTTTAGAAGGGGGGGCTATCAAGAGACCCAGTACTTC. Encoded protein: CASSFRRGGYQETQYF.

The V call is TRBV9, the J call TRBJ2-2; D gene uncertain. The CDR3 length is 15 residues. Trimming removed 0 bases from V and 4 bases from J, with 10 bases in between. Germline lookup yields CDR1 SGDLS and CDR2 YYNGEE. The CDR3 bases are TGTGCCAGCAGCGTAGCCCCAATTCCCACCGGGGAGCTGTTTTTT. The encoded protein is CASSVAPIPTGELFF.

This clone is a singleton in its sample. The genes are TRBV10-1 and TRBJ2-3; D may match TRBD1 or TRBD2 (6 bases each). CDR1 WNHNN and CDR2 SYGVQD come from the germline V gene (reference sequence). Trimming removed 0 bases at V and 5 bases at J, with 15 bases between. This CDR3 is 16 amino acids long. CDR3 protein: CASSESRGPSVDTQYF. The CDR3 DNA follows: TGCGCCAGCAGTGAGTCCCGGGGGCCTAGCGTAGATACGCAGTATTTT.

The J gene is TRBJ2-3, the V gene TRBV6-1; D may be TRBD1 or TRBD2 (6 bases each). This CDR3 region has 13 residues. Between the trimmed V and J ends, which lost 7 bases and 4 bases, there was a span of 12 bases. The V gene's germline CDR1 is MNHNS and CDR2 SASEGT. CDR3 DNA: TGTGCCAGCATCCGGGGGCTGGCAGATACGCAGTATTTT. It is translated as CASIRGLADTQYF.

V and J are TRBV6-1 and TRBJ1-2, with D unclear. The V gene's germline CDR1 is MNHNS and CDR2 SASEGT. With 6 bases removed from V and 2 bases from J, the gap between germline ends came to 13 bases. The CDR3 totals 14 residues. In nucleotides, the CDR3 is TGTGCCAGCAGGGTCCCCGGGATAAACTATGGCTACACCTTC. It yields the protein CASRVPGINYGYTF.

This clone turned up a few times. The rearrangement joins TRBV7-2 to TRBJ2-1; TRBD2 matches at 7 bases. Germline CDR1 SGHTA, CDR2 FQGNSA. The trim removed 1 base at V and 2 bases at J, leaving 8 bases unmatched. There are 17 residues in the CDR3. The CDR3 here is CASSLEIGGGPYNEQFF. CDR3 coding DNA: TGTGCCAGCAGCTTAGAAATCGGGGGAGGGCCCTACAATGAGCAGTTCTTC.

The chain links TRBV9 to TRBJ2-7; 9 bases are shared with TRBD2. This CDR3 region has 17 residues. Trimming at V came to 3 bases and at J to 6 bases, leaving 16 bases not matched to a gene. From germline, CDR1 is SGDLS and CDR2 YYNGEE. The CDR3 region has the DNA TGTGCCAGCAGCGACCGAACTAGCGGGTCCCCCCCCTGCGAGCAGTACTTC. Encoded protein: CASSDRTSGSPPCEQYF.

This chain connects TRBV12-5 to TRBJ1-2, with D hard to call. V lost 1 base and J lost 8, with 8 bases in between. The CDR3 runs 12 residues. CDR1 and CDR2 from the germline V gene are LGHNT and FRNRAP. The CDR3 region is CASGLDIMGYTF. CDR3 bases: TGTGCTAGTGGTTTGGATATTATGGGCTACACCTTC.

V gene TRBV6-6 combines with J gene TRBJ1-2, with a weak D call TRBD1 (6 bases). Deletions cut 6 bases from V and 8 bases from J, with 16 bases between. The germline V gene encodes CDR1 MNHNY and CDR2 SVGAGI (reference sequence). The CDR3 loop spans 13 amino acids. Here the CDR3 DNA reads TGTGCCAGCAGGACAGGAGCAGGAGGAGGCTACACCTTC. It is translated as CASRTGAGGGYTF.